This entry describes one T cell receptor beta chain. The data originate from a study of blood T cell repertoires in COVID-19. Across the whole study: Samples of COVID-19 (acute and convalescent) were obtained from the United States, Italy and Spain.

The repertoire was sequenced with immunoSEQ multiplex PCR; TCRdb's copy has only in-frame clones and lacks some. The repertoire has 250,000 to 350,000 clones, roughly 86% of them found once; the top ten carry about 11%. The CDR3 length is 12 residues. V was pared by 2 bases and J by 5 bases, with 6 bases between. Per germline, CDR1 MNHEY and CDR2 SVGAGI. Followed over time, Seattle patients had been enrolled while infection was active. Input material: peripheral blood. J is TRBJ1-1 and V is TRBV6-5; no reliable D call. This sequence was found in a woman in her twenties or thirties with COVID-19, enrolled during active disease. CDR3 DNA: TGTGCCAGCAGTTACGAGGGTACTGAAGCTTTCTTT. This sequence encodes CASSYEGTEAFF.